The T cell receptor beta chain described here comes from a study of blood T cell repertoires in COVID-19. Study information: The United States, Italy and Spain were the sources of the acute and convalescent COVID-19 samples. In each case, the material was cDNA or gDNA derived from T cells, B-cell-depleted T cells, or PBMCs.

CDR3 length: 13 residues. Deletions cut 4 bases from V and 2 bases from J, with 6 bases between. Germline V gene lookup returns CDR1 MNHNY and CDR2 SVGAGI (reference sequence). Authors' analysis steps: Estimation of nucleated cell counts was performed using reference gene primer amplification. Clones were sequenced by immunoSEQ multiplex PCR, and TCRdb holds only the in-frame ones, with some missing. V and J calls plus clone size are reproduced from that table; the DNA served to infer D and trimming. The sample gives about 670,000 clones, 90% of which show up once; over 0.2% is in the top ten. The material sequenced was peripheral blood. The V call is TRBV6-6, the J call TRBJ1-5; D gene unclear. The TCR originated in a woman aged 18-35 years with acute or convalescent COVID-19. CDR3 DNA sequence: TGTGCCAGCAGTTTCCGGGGCAATCAGCCCCAGCATTTT. Protein product: CASSFRGNQPQHF.